This is a list of T cell receptor beta chains from one sample in a study of spatial heterogeneity in lung cancer. TCRdb re-derived calls from the 5' RACE reads in MiXCR, one entry per CDR3 protein. This table holds about 22,000 distinct CDR3 sequences, around 4.3% found once. The specimen was PBMCs, collected at surgery. The receptors stem from a male donor with early-stage non-small cell lung cancer. Each CDR3 is given without its conserved first and last residue.

V gene	J gene	CDR3 protein
TRBV7-6	TRBJ1-2	ASSLTPKADQSGYT
TRBV19	TRBJ2-1	ASSMGGPYNEQF
TRBV11-2	TRBJ2-5	ASRPSGGQETQY
TRBV20-1	TRBJ2-7	SAMRREGPREQY
TRBV3-1	TRBJ2-5	ASSQFRETQY
TRBV7-9	TRBJ2-5	ASSSDLGRETQY
TRBV19	TRBJ2-1	ASSISSLAPNNEQF
TRBV7-8	TRBJ1-1	ASSLTRGGLTEAF
TRBV4-1	TRBJ2-1	ASSQGRGRDNEQF
TRBV27	TRBJ2-2	ATTWSGRLNTGELF
TRBV7-3	TRBJ2-2	ASSFSGTGELF
TRBV20-1	TRBJ1-5	SAKQENSNQPQH
TRBV7-8	TRBJ1-1	ASSLASSMNTEAF
TRBV7-7	TRBJ2-2	ASSKNTGELF
TRBV6-2/TRBV6-3	TRBJ1-5	ASSYTARNQPQH
TRBV21-1	TRBJ2-7	ASSMGQPSYEQY
TRBV23-1	TRBJ1-1	ASSQSHLAGTVNTEAF
TRBV2	TRBJ2-1	ASHRLAGTYNEQF
TRBV6-5	TRBJ1-1	ASSPRWTVNTEAF
TRBV29-1	TRBJ1-5	SVVLGGNSNQPQH
TRBV29-1	TRBJ1-5	SAGTDNQPQH
TRBV27	TRBJ1-1	ASSLDSRYTEAF
TRBV6-1	TRBJ2-4	ASRDSVGKNIQY
TRBV27	TRBJ2-7	ASSLGGRSEQY
TRBV30	TRBJ1-1	AWSVQDNTEAF
TRBV7-2	TRBJ2-7	ASSLTGGPREQY
TRBV7-9	TRBJ2-7	ASSVAGTGGDEQY
TRBV3-1	TRBJ2-7	ASSHLGNEQY
TRBV4-2	TRBJ1-6	ASSQQGSNSPLH
TRBV12-3/TRBV12-4	TRBJ2-5	ASRSQETQY
TRBV6-1	TRBJ1-5	ASSEYFRDMPQH
TRBV5-8	TRBJ1-5	ASSPSRNRNQPQH
TRBV7-9	TRBJ2-1	ASSLLEAEQF
TRBV10-3	TRBJ2-1	AIGRGSSYNEQF
TRBV7-9	TRBJ1-2	VSSLGGQGVYT
TRBV2	TRBJ2-3	ASRVGRGLTDTQY
TRBV30	TRBJ1-5	AWSLMRSNQPQH
TRBV7-2	TRBJ2-1	ASSLVMGVNEQF
TRBV2	TRBJ2-4	ASSDGGNAKNIQY
TRBV6-6	TRBJ2-5	ASSPTVISETQY
TRBV11-3	TRBJ2-7	ASSPENSYEQY
TRBV14	TRBJ2-1	ASSQEVSGSYNEQF
TRBV11-3	TRBJ2-1	ASSLPDRNNEQF
TRBV12-3/TRBV12-4	TRBJ1-5	ASSPWEGNQPQH
TRBV6-1	TRBJ1-5	ASRKAGSDQPQH
TRBV28	TRBJ2-1	ASSYYNEQF
TRBV29-1	TRBJ2-1	SVDLRDYNEQF
TRBV5-5	TRBJ2-3	ASSEKGATDTQY
TRBV27	TRBJ1-1	ASSRRAGRSNTEAF
TRBV20-1	TRBJ1-2	SATRQRANYGYT
TRBV5-1	TRBJ1-1	ASSLGYTEAF
TRBV20-1	TRBJ2-1	SAKRARSNEQF
TRBV4-3	TRBJ2-7	ASSQDLGLGEQY
TRBV20-1	TRBJ1-1	SARGGVRTEAF
TRBV18	TRBJ1-1	ASSPLGQGNEAF